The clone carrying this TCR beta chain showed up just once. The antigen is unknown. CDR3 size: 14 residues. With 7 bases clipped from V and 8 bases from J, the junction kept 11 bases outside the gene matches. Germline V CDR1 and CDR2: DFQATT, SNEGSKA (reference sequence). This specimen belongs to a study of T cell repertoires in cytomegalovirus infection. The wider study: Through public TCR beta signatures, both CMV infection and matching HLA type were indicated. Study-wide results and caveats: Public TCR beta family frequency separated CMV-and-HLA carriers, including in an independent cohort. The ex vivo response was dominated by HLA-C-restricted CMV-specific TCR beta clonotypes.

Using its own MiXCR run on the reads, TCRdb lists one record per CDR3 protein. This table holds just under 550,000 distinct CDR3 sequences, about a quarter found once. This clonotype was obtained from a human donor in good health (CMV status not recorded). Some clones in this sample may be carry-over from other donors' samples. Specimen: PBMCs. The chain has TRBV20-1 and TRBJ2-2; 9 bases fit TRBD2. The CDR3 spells CSVVAGVGRGELFF. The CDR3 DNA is TGCAGTGTGGTAGCGGGAGTCGGACGAGGGGAGCTGTTTTTT.